This TCR beta chain was obtained from a study of Graves' ophthalmopathy and Graves' hyperthyroidism. Turning to this clonotype: Its antigen is undetermined. The junction shows a germline mismatch at one end, possibly a read error.

Amplification targeted the TCR beta CDR3 regions, with RNA transcripts as the source material. HTBI primers were employed in first-round RT-PCR, then a second-round multiplex PCR followed. TCRdb used MiXCR to reprocess the multiplex PCR reads, holding one entry per CDR3 protein. Of 680,000 or so distinct CDR3 sequences in the sample, 22% were seen once. Where ophthalmopathy was absent within 18 months of follow-up, hyperthyroidism was stable. Study results and caveats: Blood samples also showed most expanded thyroid clonotypes exceeding 0.001 frequency.

The CDR3 contains 11 residues. In germline, CDR1 is SNHLY, CDR2 FYNNEI. Sequencing used peripheral blood. J is TRBJ2-4 and V is TRBV2, with unresolved D. The sequence was obtained from a woman aged 18-29 years with stable Graves' hyperthyroidism. Some clones in this sample may be carry-over from other donors' samples. The DNA of the CDR3 is TGTGCCAGCAATCAGGAAAACATTAAGTACTTC. As protein: CASNQENIKYF.